The 8 T cell receptor beta chains below all came from one sample that was sequenced in a study of STAT3 mutations in large granular lymphocyte leukemia. These receptors are not linked to any known antigen. The method was immunoSEQ multiplex PCR; TCRdb's version includes in-frame clones alone and lacks a portion of them. This sample has over 30,000 clones, with 70% to 90% found just once. General study points: At least one immunodominant TCR beta clonotype appeared in every T-cell large granular lymphocyte leukemia patient.

The sequencing input was PBMCs. Every receptor here comes from a human donor with T large granular lymphocyte leukemia. Some clones in this sample may be carry-over from other donors' samples.

The chain couples TRBV23-1 to TRBJ2-2, with no clear D. TRBV23-1 is classed as an ORF, of uncertain function. This CDR3 is 16 amino acids long. V shed 6 bases and J shed 0 bases, with 14 bases lying between them. CDR3 sequence (DNA): TGCGCCAGCAGCAAGGGCTCAAACGCGAACACCGGGGAGCTGTTTTTT. The encoded protein is CASSKGSNANTGELFF.

The CDR3 sequence: CSVAGGDQETQYF. The CDR3 DNA is TGCAGCGTTGCCGGGGGGGATCAAGAGACCCAGTACTTC. The gene calls are TRBV29-1 and TRBJ2-5, with 8 bases aligning to TRBD2. Germline loops: CDR1 SQVTM, CDR2 ANQGSEA. The trim removed 4 bases at V and 2 bases at J, leaving 3 bases unmatched. The length of the CDR3 is 13 residues.

The J gene is TRBJ1-2, the V gene TRBV28; 8 positions agree with TRBD1. Trimming took 6 bases from V and 5 from J; bases not matched to a gene: 14. Germline assignment: CDR1 MDHEN and CDR2 SYDVKM. CDR3 size: 16 residues. CDR3 DNA: TGTGCCAGCAGCCCGCCGGGACAGGAGTTCGGATATGGCTACACCTTC. Its protein is CASSPPGQEFGYGYTF.

The chain links TRBV19 to TRBJ2-7; 11 bases line up with TRBD1. CDR1 is LNHDA and CDR2 is SQIVND in the germline V gene (reference sequence). The length of the CDR3 is 15 residues. The trim removed 3 bases at V and 0 bases at J, leaving 1 base unmatched. DNA for the CDR3: TGTGCCAGTAGTATGGGACAGGGGGGCTCCTACGAGCAGTACTTC. It yields the protein CASSMGQGGSYEQYF.

J is TRBJ1-6 and V is TRBV4-3; no clear D. Germline CDR1 and CDR2: LGHNA and YSLEER. V was trimmed by 0 bases and J by 0 bases, leaving 9 bases between them. The CDR3 runs 17 residues. The CDR3 spells CASSQEASLSYNSPLHF. For the CDR3, the DNA is TGCGCCAGCAGCCAAGAAGCCTCCCTCTCCTATAATTCACCCCTCCACTTT.

The chain combines TRBV7-9 with TRBJ2-5, with no clear D. Per the germline V gene, CDR1 is SEHNR and CDR2 is FQNEAQ (reference sequence). This CDR3 has 10 amino acids. V was trimmed by 8 bases and J by 4 bases, leaving 5 bases between them. The DNA of the CDR3 is TGTGCCAGCCTCGGAGAGACCCAGTACTTC. It yields the protein CASLGETQYF. Full variable domain (remainder filled in from reference TRBV7-9 and TRBJ2-5): DTGVSQNPRHKITKRGQNVTFRCDPISEHNRLYWYRQTLGQGPEFLTYFQNEAQLEKSRLLSDRFSAERPKGSFSTLEIQRTEQGDSAMYLCASLGETQYFGPGTRLLVL.

This clone is a singleton in its sample. J is TRBJ1-4 and V is TRBV27; 7 bases fit TRBD1. The V gene end was trimmed by 9 bases and the J gene end by 7 bases; junction bases not matched to a gene: 14. The CDR3 has 15 amino acids. Germline V gives CDR1 MNHEY, CDR2 SMNVEV (reference sequence). CDR3 sequence: CARCLQGVGSEKLFF. The CDR3 nucleotides are TGTGCCAGGTGCCTGCAGGGGGTTGGAAGTGAAAAACTGTTTTTT.

The chain is built from TRBV2 and TRBJ2-3; the D gene is possibly TRBD1 (6 bases). Trimming took 7 bases from V and 2 from J, leaving 10 bases between them. CDR1 and CDR2 from the germline V gene are SNHLY and FYNNEI. The CDR3 length is 13 residues. The CDR3: CASNGDNTDTQYF. Written as DNA, the CDR3 is TGTGCCAGCAATGGGGACAACACAGATACGCAGTATTTT.